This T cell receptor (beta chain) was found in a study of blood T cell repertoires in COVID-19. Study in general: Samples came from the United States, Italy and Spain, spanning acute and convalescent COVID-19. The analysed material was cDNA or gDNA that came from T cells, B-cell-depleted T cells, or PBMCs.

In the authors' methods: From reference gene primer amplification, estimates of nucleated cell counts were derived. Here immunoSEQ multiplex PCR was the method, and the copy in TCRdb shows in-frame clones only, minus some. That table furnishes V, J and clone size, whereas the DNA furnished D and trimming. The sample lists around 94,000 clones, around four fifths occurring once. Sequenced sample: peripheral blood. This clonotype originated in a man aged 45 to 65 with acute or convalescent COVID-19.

The CDR3 loop is CASSQDPLAGASNEQFF. The CDR3, as DNA: TGCGCCAGCAGCCAAGATCCCCTAGCGGGGGCCTCCAATGAGCAGTTCTTC. The chain is built from TRBV4-3 and TRBJ2-1; TRBD2 agrees at 10 bases. Germline V gives CDR1 LGHNA, CDR2 YSLEER. This CDR3 spans 17 amino acids. The V gene end was trimmed by 0 bases and the J gene end by 6 bases; junction bases not matched to a gene: 8.